This entry concerns a single T cell receptor beta chain. The CDR3 has 15 amino acids. Trimming removed 6 bases from V and 0 bases from J, with 13 bases in between. Looked up from germline, CDR1 is SNHLY and CDR2 is FYNNEI. TCRdb re-called the RT-PCR reads with MiXCR, one entry per CDR3 protein. This table holds more than 600,000 distinct CDR3 sequences, approximately 14% found once. The origin of this receptor is a female donor in good health, serving as a healthy control. V usage is TRBV2 and J usage is TRBJ2-3; the D gene is possibly TRBD2 (5 bases). Material: memory CD4+ T cells from blood. The CDR3 spells CASRDTSVSTDTQYF. CDR3 nucleotide sequence: TGTGCCAGCAGGGATACTAGTGTTAGCACAGATACGCAGTATTTT.